A single sample is the source of the 27 T cell receptor beta chains below, sequenced in a study of T cell responses to AZD1222 COVID-19 vaccine. The repertoire was sequenced with immunoSEQ multiplex PCR; TCRdb's copy has only in-frame clones and lacks some. Here the sample spans about 150,000 clones, about nine tenths being singletons. Material: peripheral blood, obtained on day 0 of AZD1222 vaccination. All receptors come from an adult in good health.

This chain joins TRBV7-9 and TRBJ2-7; possibly TRBD1 for D (5 bases). The germline V gene encodes CDR1 SEHNR and CDR2 FQNEAQ (reference sequence). V lost 5 bases and J lost 0, with 11 bases in between. This CDR3 region has 14 residues. Here the CDR3 DNA reads TGTGCCAGCAGCAGGCCGGACAACTCCTACGAGCAGTACTTC. Its translation is CASSRPDNSYEQYF.

This chain joins TRBV5-1 and TRBJ1-3, with TRBD1 matching 7 bases. V gave up 5 bases and J gave up 3 bases; unmatched junction bases: 5. The CDR3 contains 14 residues. The germline V gene encodes CDR1 SGHRS and CDR2 YFSETQ. CDR3 amino acids: CASSETGVGNTIYF. CDR3 in DNA: TGCGCCAGCAGTGAAACAGGGGTTGGAAACACCATATATTTT.

The J gene is TRBJ2-5, the V gene TRBV7-2; D remains ambiguous. Trimming removed 5 bases at V and 5 bases at J, with 15 bases between. Germline CDR1 and CDR2: SGHTA and FQGNSA. The CDR3 loop spans 14 amino acids. The CDR3 DNA reads TGTGCCAGCAGCCGCGGACGTCGTGGGGAGACCCAGTACTTC. This gives the protein CASSRGRRGETQYF.

The V and J genes are TRBV7-9 and TRBJ2-7; TRBD2 matches 11 bases. J was trimmed by 0 bases and V by 5 bases; bases with no gene match: 3. This CDR3 comprises 15 residues. Germline V gene sequence: CDR1 SEHNR, CDR2 FQNEAQ (reference sequence). For the CDR3, the DNA is TGTGCCAGCAGCAAACTAGCGGGAGCCTCCTACGAGCAGTACTTC. It yields the protein CASSKLAGASYEQYF.

The J gene is TRBJ2-1, the V gene TRBV11-3; TRBD2 agrees at 11 bases. Germline lookup yields CDR1 SGHNT and CDR2 YENEEA. This CDR3 region has 18 residues. V shed 3 bases, J shed 4 bases, and the junction held 11 bases outside the gene matches. In DNA, the CDR3 is TGTGCCAGCAGCTTCGGCCGCGCCGGGACTAGCGGTTACAATGAGCAGTTCTTC. Translation gives CASSFGRAGTSGYNEQFF.

This clone occurred a few times. The V gene is TRBV7-2, the J gene TRBJ2-7; 8 nucleotides line up with TRBD1. CDR3 length equals 14 residues. Per the germline V gene, CDR1 is SGHTA and CDR2 is FQGNSA. V dropped 4 bases and J dropped 6; count of bases not matched to a gene: 8. The CDR3 nucleotides are TGTGCCAGCAGCTCCGACAGGGGAGGTCGCGAGCAGTACTTC. It yields the protein CASSSDRGGREQYF.

The V call is TRBV27, the J call TRBJ1-1; weak D call: TRBD1 (5 bases). Germline V gene lookup returns CDR1 MNHEY and CDR2 SMNVEV (reference sequence). CDR3 length equals 15 residues. Trimming shortened V by 7 bases and J by 0 bases, and 15 bases separated the two germline ends. In DNA form, the CDR3 reads TGTGCCAGCACCAAGCCGGGGCGGTTGAACACTGAAGCTTTCTTT. Protein product: CASTKPGRLNTEAFF.

The count of this clone is one. CDR3 DNA: TGCGCCAGCAGCCGGCAGGGGGGCACTGAAGCTTTCTTT. Translated: CASSRQGGTEAFF. This chain connects TRBV5-1 to TRBJ1-1; 7 bases match TRBD1. V was clipped by 4 bases and J by 4 bases; unmatched bases: 4. CDR3 length equals 13 residues. The germline CDR1 and CDR2 sequences are SGHRS and YFSETQ. Filled out from reference TRBV5-1 and TRBJ1-1, the complete variable domain reads KAGVTQTPRYLIKTRGQQVTLSCSPISGHRSVSWYQQTPGQGLQFLFEYFSETQRNKGNFPGRFSGRQFSNSRSEMNVSTLELGDSALYLCASSRQGGTEAFFGQGTRLTVV.

V usage is TRBV18 and J usage is TRBJ2-7; possibly TRBD1 or TRBD2 for D (5 bases each). Trimming stripped 8 bases from V and 2 bases from J, with 10 bases between. Germline CDR1 and CDR2: KGHSH and LQKENI. The CDR3 contains 12 residues. CDR3 sequence (DNA): TGTGCCAGCCGGGACCAGACCTACGAGCAGTACTTC. It codes for CASRDQTYEQYF.

CDR3 sequence (DNA): TGTGCCAGTTGGCGGGAGAACACCGGGGAGCTGTTTTTT. Protein product: CASWRENTGELFF. The V call is TRBV19, the J call TRBJ2-2; D perhaps matches TRBD2 (6 bases). Per the germline V gene, CDR1 is LNHDA and CDR2 is SQIVND (reference sequence). Trimming took off 8 bases at V and 1 base at J, with 8 bases between the two ends. CDR3 size: 13 residues.

This chain connects TRBV6-5 to TRBJ1-2, with 9 bases aligning to TRBD1. There are 14 residues in the CDR3. Germline-derived CDR1 and CDR2 are MNHEY and SVGAGI. After removal of 8 bases from V and 2 bases from J, the junction contained 6 bases not matched to a gene. CDR3 in amino acids: CASRFGQGNYGYTF. The CDR3 coding sequence is TGTGCCAGCCGTTTCGGACAGGGGAACTATGGCTACACCTTC.

This clone has only one observation. The chain links TRBV5-1 to TRBJ1-1; TRBD1 might be the D (6 bases). The CDR3 contains 12 residues. Deletions cut 9 bases from V and 6 bases from J, with 15 bases between. The germline V gene encodes CDR1 SGHRS and CDR2 YFSETQ. The CDR3 coding sequence is TGCGCCACCGCGGCCAGGGGATCTGAAGCTTTCTTT. This gives the protein CATAARGSEAFF.

This clone was detected only once. The chain couples TRBV14 to TRBJ1-6; D is undetermined. Trimming took 3 bases from V and 5 from J, leaving 8 bases between them. There are 14 residues in the CDR3. CDR1 and CDR2 from the germline V gene are SGHDN and FVKESK. The CDR3 is CASSQDGHNSPLHF. For the CDR3, the DNA is TGTGCCAGCAGCCAGGACGGACATAATTCACCCCTCCACTTT.

This chain connects TRBV10-1 to TRBJ2-1; 10 bases fit TRBD2. Germline-derived CDR1 and CDR2 are WNHNN and SYGVQD (reference sequence). Germline trimming cut 5 bases from V and 3 bases from J; bases unmatched to any gene: 1. The CDR3 length is 14 residues. The CDR3 region is CASSPSGSYNEQFF. In DNA, the CDR3 is TGCGCCAGCAGTCCTAGCGGGAGCTACAATGAGCAGTTCTTC.

The chain carries TRBV19 and TRBJ1-5; TRBD1 might be the D (6 bases). CDR1 is LNHDA, CDR2 SQIVND, per germline (reference sequence). The CDR3 is 14 residues long. Trimming took 7 bases from V and 4 from J, leaving 14 bases between them. The CDR3 spells CASTLLGGNQPQHF. Written as DNA, the CDR3 is TGTGCCAGTACCCTCTTAGGGGGAAATCAGCCCCAGCATTTT.

The chain employs TRBV4-1 and TRBJ1-1, with D maybe TRBD1 (6 bases). The V end lost 8 bases, the J end lost 4 bases, and 14 bases lay between the germline ends. The CDR3 is 13 residues long. Germline CDR1 is MGHRA and CDR2 is YSYEKL. CDR3 DNA: TGCGCCAGCGGCCTAAGGGGGGGCACTGAAGCTTTCTTT. It is translated as CASGLRGGTEAFF.

V gene TRBV7-9 combines with J gene TRBJ1-1, with no clear D. There are 13 residues in the CDR3. Germline assignment: CDR1 SEHNR and CDR2 FQNEAQ (reference sequence). V lost 2 bases to trimming and J lost 6 bases, with 10 bases between them. Written as DNA, the CDR3 is TGTGCCAGCAGCTTATTATTGGCGTCTGAAGCTTTCTTT. It is translated as CASSLLLASEAFF.

This clone was picked up one time. The chain has TRBV15 and TRBJ2-7; 11 bases align to TRBD2. In germline, CDR1 is LNHNV, CDR2 YYDKDF (reference sequence). The CDR3 is 14 amino acids. Trimming at V came to 1 base and at J to 4 bases, leaving 0 bases not matched to a gene. The CDR3 region has the DNA TGTGCCACCAGCAGAGTAGCGGGAGGGTACGAGCAGTACTTC. Protein: CATSRVAGGYEQYF.

This clone was detected only a few times. The chain recombines TRBV19 with TRBJ2-1; no reliable D call. Deletions cut 1 base from V and 6 bases from J, with 7 bases between. The CDR3 has 13 amino acids. Germline V lookup: CDR1 LNHDA, CDR2 SQIVND (reference sequence). The CDR3 is CASSIVLGNEQFF. The CDR3 DNA is TGTGCCAGTAGTATAGTTCTGGGCAATGAGCAGTTCTTC.

The sample holds one count of this clone. The chain carries TRBV9 and TRBJ2-3; 7 bases are shared with TRBD2. Germline V lookup: CDR1 SGDLS, CDR2 YYNGEE. The CDR3 loop spans 16 amino acids. With V trimmed by 4 bases and J by 0 bases, 8 bases remained unmatched. The CDR3 DNA follows: TGTGCCAGCAGCCCCGTGGGGGGGAAGAGCACAGATACGCAGTATTTT. Amino acid sequence: CASSPVGGKSTDTQYF.

The chain employs TRBV7-9 and TRBJ1-1; D ambiguous. The CDR3 is made up of 15 amino acids. V lost 1 base to trimming and J lost 1 base, with 10 bases between them. The germline V gene has CDR1 SEHNR and CDR2 FQNEAQ (reference sequence). CDR3 in amino acids: CASSLVGNANTEAFF. The CDR3, as DNA: TGTGCCAGCAGCTTAGTGGGGAACGCGAACACTGAAGCTTTCTTT.

The V call is TRBV5-6, the J call TRBJ2-6; possible D gene TRBD1, 6 bases. The germline V gene encodes CDR1 SGHDT and CDR2 YYEEEE. Between the trimmed V and J ends, which lost 4 bases and 15 bases, there was a span of 11 bases. This CDR3 has 11 residues. CDR3: CASSLRTALTF. CDR3 sequence (DNA): TGTGCCAGCAGCCTTCGGACAGCCCTGACTTTC.

The V gene is TRBV3-1 (or the pseudogene TRBV3-2), the J gene TRBJ2-5; no reliable D call. The V and J ends lost 2 bases and 4 bases respectively, with 5 bases between them. This CDR3 has 12 amino acids. CDR1 is LGHDT and CDR2 is YNNKEL in the germline V gene (reference sequence). The CDR3: CASSQTAETQYF. The CDR3 DNA is TGTGCCAGCAGCCAAACCGCAGAGACCCAGTACTTC.

The chain combines TRBV28 with TRBJ1-1, with D unclear. CDR3 size: 16 residues. V was clipped by 4 bases and J by 1 base, with 16 bases between them. The germline V gene encodes CDR1 MDHEN and CDR2 SYDVKM. The CDR3 coding sequence is TGTGCCAGCAGTTACCCTACCGGGAGACCGAACACTGAAGCTTTCTTT. This gives the protein CASSYPTGRPNTEAFF.

This chain joins TRBV2 and TRBJ1-2, with 12 nucleotides matching TRBD1. There are 15 residues in the CDR3. V was pared by 7 bases and J by 0 bases, with 3 bases of the junction left unmatched. The germline V gene has CDR1 SNHLY and CDR2 FYNNEI. CDR3 residues: CASIWDRGPNYGYTF. CDR3 DNA: TGTGCCAGCATTTGGGACAGGGGGCCTAACTATGGCTACACCTTC. The complete variable domain, with remaining parts taken from reference TRBV2 and TRBJ1-2, reads EPEVTQTPSHQVTQMGQEVILRCVPISNHLYFYWYRQILGQKVEFLVSFYNNEISEKSEIFDDQFSVERPDGSNFTLKIRSTKLEDSAMYFCASIWDRGPNYGYTFGSGTRLTVV.

Note on this clone: Relative to the germline gene, one junction end is altered; a read error may explain this. Here the CDR3 DNA reads TGTGCCAGCAGCTTAAAGAGGGACAGTCTTTTT. As protein: CASSLKRDSLF. The chain joins TRBV7-3 to TRBJ1-5; 7 bases map to TRBD1. Germline loops: CDR1 SGHTA, CDR2 FQGTGA. There are 11 residues in the CDR3.

The CDR3 spells CASSYSGSRGYGYTF. Here the CDR3 DNA reads TGTGCCAGCAGTTACTCCGGTTCCCGGGGCTATGGCTACACCTTC. The J gene is TRBJ1-2, the V gene TRBV6-5, with unresolved D. The CDR3 is 15 amino acids. Per germline, CDR1 MNHEY and CDR2 SVGAGI. V was clipped by 0 bases and J by 4 bases, with 12 bases between them.